This record concerns one T cell receptor (beta chain) sequence. The sample originates from a study of blood T cell repertoires in COVID-19. Using immunoSEQ multiplex PCR, the repertoire was profiled, and TCRdb retains in-frame clones only, with some absent. The sample shows some 180,000 clones, around 85% of them seen only once. Input material: peripheral blood. The TCR sequence derives from a woman aged 60-75 years with acute or convalescent COVID-19.

This CDR3 is CASSLGLTSGREYNEQFF. In DNA, the CDR3 is TGTGCCAGCAGCTTGGGACTGACTAGCGGGAGGGAATACAATGAGCAGTTCTTC. V usage is TRBV5-5 and J usage is TRBJ2-1; 14 bases align to TRBD2. Germline CDR1 SGHKS, CDR2 YYEKEE (reference sequence). With 0 bases clipped from V and 4 bases from J, the junction kept 6 bases outside the gene matches. CDR3 length: 18 residues.